This entry lists 14 T cell receptor delta chains sequenced from one sample in a study of gammadelta T cells in human blood. TCRdb reanalysed the RT-PCR reads with CATT. The data hold hundreds of delta-chain clones, with about 35% observed a single time. The sequenced sample consisted of Vgamma9Vdelta2 gamma-delta T cells from infant blood. Receptor source: a human donor.

By its share, this clone is large. The chain joins TRDV2 to TRDJ3; D is ambiguous. CDR3 length equals 16 residues. V lost 0 bases, J lost 4 bases, and 9 bases lay in between. Per germline, CDR1 GEAIGNYY and CDR2 EKD. The CDR3 DNA reads TGTGCCTGTGACACCTCTTTTGGGTGGGACACCCGACAGATGTTTTTC. Translation gives CACDTSFGWDTRQMFF.

As regards this clone: This likely traces to a read error, being one base from a far larger clone. The chain couples TRDV2 to TRDJ1, with D possibly matching TRDD3 (5 bases). The CDR3 covers 14 residues. Trimming pared 2 bases from V and 2 bases from J, leaving 11 bases between. CDR1 and CDR2 (germline): GEAIGNYY, EKD. CDR3 bases: TGTGCCTGTGACATACTGGAGGATACCGATAAACTCATCTTT. It encodes CACDILEDTDKLIF.

This clone is labeled as large. The chain combines TRDV2 with TRDJ3, with 8 nucleotides matching TRDD3. The V gene end was trimmed by 2 bases and the J gene end by 0 bases; junction bases not matched to a gene: 11. CDR1 is GEAIGNYY, CDR2 EKD, per germline. This CDR3 is 20 amino acids long. The CDR3 nucleotides read TGTGCCTGTGACAGACTTAGGGGATACCCAAGCTCCTGGGACACCCGACAGATGTTTTTC. It encodes CACDRLRGYPSSWDTRQMFF.

Within the sample, this clone is medium-sized. The rearrangement links TRDV2 to TRDJ3, with 8 bases that match TRDD3. The CDR3 has 18 amino acids. V lost 1 base and J lost 0; bases outside the gene matches: 4. CDR1 is GEAIGNYY, CDR2 EKD, per germline. In DNA form, the CDR3 reads TGTGCCTGTGACACTGCTGGGGGAAGCTCCTGGGACACCCGACAGATGTTTTTC. Translated: CACDTAGGSSWDTRQMFF.

This clone was counted a few times. The chain recombines TRDV2 with TRDJ1; maybe TRDD3 (5 bases). The CDR3 is made up of 13 amino acids. The V gene's germline CDR1 is GEAIGNYY and CDR2 EKD. V gave up 0 bases and J gave up 1 base, with 5 bases separating them. The CDR3 reads CACDTWGTDKLIF. CDR3 bases: TGTGCCTGTGACACCTGGGGCACCGATAAACTCATCTTT.

This clone came up once. TCRdb lists the protein of a much larger clone for this DNA, which differs at residue 4, so this is likely a read error; the protein given here is translated from the DNA itself. The chain links TRDV2 to TRDJ3; 10 nucleotides agree with TRDD3. The J gene was missing in TCRdb and was found by matching the end of the DNA to germline. Germline values: CDR1 GEAIGNYY, CDR2 EKD. The CDR3 loop spans 19 amino acids. The CDR3 coding sequence is TGTGCCTGTAACACCGTTGGGAGTGGGGGATACCGGGACACCCGACAGATGTTTTTC. Protein sequence: CACNTVGSGGYRDTRQMFF.

The chain combines TRDV2 with TRDJ3; TRDD3 matches 7 bases. No J segment appears in TCRdb, so it was assigned here by matching the sequence to germline. Germline CDR1 is GEAIGNYY and CDR2 is EKD. With V trimmed by 0 bases and J by 0 bases, 7 bases remained unmatched. The CDR3 spans 19 residues. The CDR3 loop is CACDTAGGLSSWDTRQMFF. The CDR3 DNA is TGTGCCTGTGACACCGCTGGGGGCCTCAGCTCCTGGGACACCCGACAGATGTTTTTC.

As concerns this clone: This likely came from a read error, as a far larger clone is one base away. The chain is built from TRDV2 and TRDJ3, with 9 bases matching TRDD3. TCRdb leaves out the J gene; it was filled in here by matching the DNA to germline. The CDR3 extends over 20 amino acids. CDR1 and CDR2 from the germline V gene are GEAIGNYY and EKD. The CDR3 sequence: CAGDSVLGEPSSWDTRQMFF. The CDR3, as DNA: TGTGCCGGTGACTCCGTACTGGGGGAGCCCAGCTCCTGGGACACCCGACAGATGTTTTTC.

This clone was seen only a few times. Since a much larger clone is just one base distant, this may be a read error. V and J are TRDV2 and TRDJ3, with TRDD3 matching 11 bases. This CDR3 has 17 residues. Looked up from germline, CDR1 is GEAIGNYY and CDR2 is EKD. In DNA form, the CDR3 reads TGTGCCTGTGACACTGGGGGATACGCCTGGGGCACCCGACAGATGTTTTTC. Its translation: CACDTGGYAWGTRQMFF.

In the case of this clone: A much larger clone is a single base away; this may be a read error. The chain employs TRDV2 and TRDJ3, with 11 nucleotides matching TRDD3. Germline CDR1 and CDR2: GEAIGNYY and EKD. CDR3 size: 20 residues. Unmatched junction bases numbered 6, after V lost 0 bases and J lost 0 bases. CDR3 residues: CACDTVLGDMSSWDTRQMFF. CDR3 sequence (DNA): TGTGCCTGTGACACCGTACTGGGGGATATGAGCTCCTGGGACACCCGACAGATGTTTTTC.

This clone was picked up a small number of times. A far larger clone is one base from this, pointing to a likely read error. This chain links TRDV2 with TRDJ3; 13 bases are a match to TRDD3. Germline V lookup: CDR1 GEAIGNYY, CDR2 EKD. This CDR3 is built from 21 residues. V shed 5 bases, J shed 0 bases, and the junction held 12 bases outside the gene matches. The CDR3 is CACGPVLGDTLNSWDTRQMFF. The CDR3 DNA is TGTGCCTGTGGCCCCGTACTGGGGGATACGCTAAACTCCTGGGACACCCGACAGATGTTTTTC.

Only one count was recorded for this clone. Given a much more abundant clone one base away, this may be a read error. The V gene is TRDV2, the J gene TRDJ2; 11 bases line up with TRDD3. TCRdb leaves out the J gene; it was filled in here by matching the DNA to germline. Germline lookup yields CDR1 GEAIGNYY and CDR2 EKD. This CDR3 has 15 residues. CDR3: CACDTLGDMTVQLFF. The CDR3 bases are TGTGCCTGTGACACACTGGGGGATATGACAGTACAACTCTTCTTT.

This clone has more than one count but fewer than ten. A far larger clone differs by one base, so this is likely a read error. The V call is TRDV2, the J call TRDJ2; 8 bases agree with TRDD3. The CDR3 runs to 15 residues. Germline-derived CDR1 and CDR2 are GEAIGNYY and EKD. CDR3 sequence reads: CARDPLGGLTAQLFF. For the CDR3, the DNA is TGTGCCCGTGACCCACTGGGGGGTTTGACAGCACAACTCTTCTTT.

This clone ranks as large. The rearrangement uses TRDV2 and TRDJ3, with 12 bases matching TRDD3. With V trimmed by 3 bases and J by 8 bases, 7 bases remained unmatched. Germline V lookup: CDR1 GEAIGNYY, CDR2 EKD. There are 17 residues in the CDR3. The CDR3 nucleotides are TGTGCCTGTGACCTACTGGGGGATACCCTCCACACCCGACAGATGTTTTTC. It specifies CACDLLGDTLHTRQMFF.